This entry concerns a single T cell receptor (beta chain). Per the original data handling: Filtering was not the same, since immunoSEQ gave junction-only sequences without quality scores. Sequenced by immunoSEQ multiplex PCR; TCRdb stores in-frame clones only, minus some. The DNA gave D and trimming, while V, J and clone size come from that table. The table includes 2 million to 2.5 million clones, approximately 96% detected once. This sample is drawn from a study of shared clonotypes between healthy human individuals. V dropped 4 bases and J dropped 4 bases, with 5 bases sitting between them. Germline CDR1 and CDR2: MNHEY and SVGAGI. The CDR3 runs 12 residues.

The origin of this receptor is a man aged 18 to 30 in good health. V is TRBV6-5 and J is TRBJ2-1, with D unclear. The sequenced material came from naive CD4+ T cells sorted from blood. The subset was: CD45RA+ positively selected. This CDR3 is CASSFLYNEQFF. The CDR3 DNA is TGTGCCAGCAGTTTCCTATACAATGAGCAGTTCTTC.